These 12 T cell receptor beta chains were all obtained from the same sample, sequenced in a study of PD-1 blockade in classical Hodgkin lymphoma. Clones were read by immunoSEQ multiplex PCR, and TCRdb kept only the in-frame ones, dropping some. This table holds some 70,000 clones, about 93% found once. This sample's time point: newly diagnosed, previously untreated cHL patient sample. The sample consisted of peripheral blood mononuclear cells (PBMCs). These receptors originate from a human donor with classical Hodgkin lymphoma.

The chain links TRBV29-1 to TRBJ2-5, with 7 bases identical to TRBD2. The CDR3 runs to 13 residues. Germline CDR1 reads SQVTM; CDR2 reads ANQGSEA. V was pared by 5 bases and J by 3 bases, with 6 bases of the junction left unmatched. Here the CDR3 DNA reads TGCAGCGTTTTTCTAGCGGATAAAGAGACCCAGTACTTC. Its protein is CSVFLADKETQYF.

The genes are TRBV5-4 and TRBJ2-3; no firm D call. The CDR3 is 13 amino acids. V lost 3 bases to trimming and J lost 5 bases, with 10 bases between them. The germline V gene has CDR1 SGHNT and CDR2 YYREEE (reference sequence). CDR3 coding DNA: TGTGCCAGCAGCTCCCCTTTGATAGATACGCAGTATTTT. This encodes CASSSPLIDTQYF.

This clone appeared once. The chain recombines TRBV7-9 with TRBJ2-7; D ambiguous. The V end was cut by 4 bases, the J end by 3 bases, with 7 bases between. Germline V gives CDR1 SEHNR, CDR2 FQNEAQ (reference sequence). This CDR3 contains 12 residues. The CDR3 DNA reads TGTGCCAGCAGCTCCCAATACTACGAGCAGTACTTC. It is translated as CASSSQYYEQYF.

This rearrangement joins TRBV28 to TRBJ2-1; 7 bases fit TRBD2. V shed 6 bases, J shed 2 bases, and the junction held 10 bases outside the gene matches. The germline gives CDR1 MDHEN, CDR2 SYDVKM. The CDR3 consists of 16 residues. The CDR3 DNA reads TGTGCCAGCAGCTCTGGGGAGGGAGGGCCCTACAATGAGCAGTTCTTC. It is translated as CASSSGEGGPYNEQFF.

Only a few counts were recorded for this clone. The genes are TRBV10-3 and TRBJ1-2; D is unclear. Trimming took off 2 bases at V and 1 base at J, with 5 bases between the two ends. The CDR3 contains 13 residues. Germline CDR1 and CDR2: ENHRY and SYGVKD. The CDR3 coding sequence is TGTGCCATCAGTGAGGAAGATAACTATGGCTACACCTTC. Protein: CAISEEDNYGYTF.

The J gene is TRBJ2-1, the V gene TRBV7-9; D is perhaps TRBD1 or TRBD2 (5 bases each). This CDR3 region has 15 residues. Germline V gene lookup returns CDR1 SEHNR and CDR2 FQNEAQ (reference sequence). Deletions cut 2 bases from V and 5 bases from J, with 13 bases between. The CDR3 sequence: CASSLFGTEDNEQFF. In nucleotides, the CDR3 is TGTGCCAGCAGCTTATTCGGGACGGAAGACAATGAGCAGTTCTTC.

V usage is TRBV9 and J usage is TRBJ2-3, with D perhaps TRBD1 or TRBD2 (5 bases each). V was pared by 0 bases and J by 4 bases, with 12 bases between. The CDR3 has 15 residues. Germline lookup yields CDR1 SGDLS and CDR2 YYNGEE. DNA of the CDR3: TGTGCCAGCAGCGTAGTGGGGGTGCGACCAGATACGCAGTATTTT. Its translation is CASSVVGVRPDTQYF.

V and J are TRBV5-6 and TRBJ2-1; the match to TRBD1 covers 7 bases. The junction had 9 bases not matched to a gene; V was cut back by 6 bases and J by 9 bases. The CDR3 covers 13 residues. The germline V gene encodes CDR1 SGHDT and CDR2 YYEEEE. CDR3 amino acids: CASTTVDRVEQFF. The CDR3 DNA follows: TGTGCCAGCACCACTGTCGACAGGGTTGAGCAGTTCTTC. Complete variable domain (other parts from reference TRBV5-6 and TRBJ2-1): DAGVTQSPTHLIKTRGQQVTLRCSPKSGHDTVSWYQQALGQGPQFIFQYYEEEERQRGNFPDRFSGHQFPNYSSELNVNALLLGDSALYLCASTTVDRVEQFFGPGTRLTVL.

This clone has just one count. The CDR3 loop reads CASRKNGGYGYTF. For the CDR3, the DNA is TGTGCCAGTAGGAAGAATGGGGGCTATGGCTACACCTTC. The V gene is TRBV19, the J gene TRBJ1-2, with TRBD1 as a possible D gene (5 bases). The length of the CDR3 is 13 residues. V was clipped by 6 bases and J by 4 bases, with 12 bases between them. CDR1 and CDR2 from the germline V gene are LNHDA and SQIVND (reference sequence).

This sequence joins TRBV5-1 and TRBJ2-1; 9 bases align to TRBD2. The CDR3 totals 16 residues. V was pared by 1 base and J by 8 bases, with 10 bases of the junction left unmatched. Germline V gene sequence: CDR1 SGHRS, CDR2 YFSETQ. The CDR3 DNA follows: TGCGCCAGCAGCTTGAGGGCTAGCGGGGCTCTTGATGAGCAGTTCTTC. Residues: CASSLRASGALDEQFF. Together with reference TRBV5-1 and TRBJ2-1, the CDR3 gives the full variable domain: KAGVTQTPRYLIKTRGQQVTLSCSPISGHRSVSWYQQTPGQGLQFLFEYFSETQRNKGNFPGRFSGRQFSNSRSEMNVSTLELGDSALYLCASSLRASGALDEQFFGPGTRLTVL.

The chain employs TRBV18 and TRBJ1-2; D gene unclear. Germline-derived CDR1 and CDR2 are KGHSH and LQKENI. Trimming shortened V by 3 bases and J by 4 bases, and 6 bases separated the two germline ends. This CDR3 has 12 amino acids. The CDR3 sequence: CASSPGVYGYTF. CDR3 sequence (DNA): TGTGCCAGCTCACCCGGAGTCTATGGCTACACCTTC.

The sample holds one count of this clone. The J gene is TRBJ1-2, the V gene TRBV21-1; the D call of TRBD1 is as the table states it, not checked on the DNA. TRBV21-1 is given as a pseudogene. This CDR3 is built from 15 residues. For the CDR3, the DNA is TGTGCCAGCAGCCGACAGGCGGCAGTAGGATATGGCTACACCTTC. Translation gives CASSRQAAVGYGYTF.